This TCR beta chain was captured in a study of T cells after yellow fever vaccination. TCRdb reprocessed the 5' RACE reads with MiXCR, giving one entry per CDR3 protein. The sample lists some 500,000 distinct CDR3 sequences, around an eighth seen once, with 11% to 15% in the top ten. There are a few counts of this clonotype. This CDR3 comprises 14 residues. The V gene lost 7 bases and the J gene lost 4 bases, with 19 bases spanning the gap. Per the germline V gene, CDR1 is SQVTM and CDR2 is ANQGSEA. The TCR was taken from a man between 25 and 39 years old who received the YFV17D yellow fever vaccine. The chain carries TRBV29-1 and TRBJ1-1; TRBD1 is a possible D gene (6 bases). Sequenced here: PBMCs, sampled on the day of the yellow fever booster vaccination. CDR3 residues: CSGKKSGGLTEAFF. CDR3 sequence (DNA): TGCAGCGGAAAAAAATCGGGGGGGCTCACTGAAGCTTTCTTT.